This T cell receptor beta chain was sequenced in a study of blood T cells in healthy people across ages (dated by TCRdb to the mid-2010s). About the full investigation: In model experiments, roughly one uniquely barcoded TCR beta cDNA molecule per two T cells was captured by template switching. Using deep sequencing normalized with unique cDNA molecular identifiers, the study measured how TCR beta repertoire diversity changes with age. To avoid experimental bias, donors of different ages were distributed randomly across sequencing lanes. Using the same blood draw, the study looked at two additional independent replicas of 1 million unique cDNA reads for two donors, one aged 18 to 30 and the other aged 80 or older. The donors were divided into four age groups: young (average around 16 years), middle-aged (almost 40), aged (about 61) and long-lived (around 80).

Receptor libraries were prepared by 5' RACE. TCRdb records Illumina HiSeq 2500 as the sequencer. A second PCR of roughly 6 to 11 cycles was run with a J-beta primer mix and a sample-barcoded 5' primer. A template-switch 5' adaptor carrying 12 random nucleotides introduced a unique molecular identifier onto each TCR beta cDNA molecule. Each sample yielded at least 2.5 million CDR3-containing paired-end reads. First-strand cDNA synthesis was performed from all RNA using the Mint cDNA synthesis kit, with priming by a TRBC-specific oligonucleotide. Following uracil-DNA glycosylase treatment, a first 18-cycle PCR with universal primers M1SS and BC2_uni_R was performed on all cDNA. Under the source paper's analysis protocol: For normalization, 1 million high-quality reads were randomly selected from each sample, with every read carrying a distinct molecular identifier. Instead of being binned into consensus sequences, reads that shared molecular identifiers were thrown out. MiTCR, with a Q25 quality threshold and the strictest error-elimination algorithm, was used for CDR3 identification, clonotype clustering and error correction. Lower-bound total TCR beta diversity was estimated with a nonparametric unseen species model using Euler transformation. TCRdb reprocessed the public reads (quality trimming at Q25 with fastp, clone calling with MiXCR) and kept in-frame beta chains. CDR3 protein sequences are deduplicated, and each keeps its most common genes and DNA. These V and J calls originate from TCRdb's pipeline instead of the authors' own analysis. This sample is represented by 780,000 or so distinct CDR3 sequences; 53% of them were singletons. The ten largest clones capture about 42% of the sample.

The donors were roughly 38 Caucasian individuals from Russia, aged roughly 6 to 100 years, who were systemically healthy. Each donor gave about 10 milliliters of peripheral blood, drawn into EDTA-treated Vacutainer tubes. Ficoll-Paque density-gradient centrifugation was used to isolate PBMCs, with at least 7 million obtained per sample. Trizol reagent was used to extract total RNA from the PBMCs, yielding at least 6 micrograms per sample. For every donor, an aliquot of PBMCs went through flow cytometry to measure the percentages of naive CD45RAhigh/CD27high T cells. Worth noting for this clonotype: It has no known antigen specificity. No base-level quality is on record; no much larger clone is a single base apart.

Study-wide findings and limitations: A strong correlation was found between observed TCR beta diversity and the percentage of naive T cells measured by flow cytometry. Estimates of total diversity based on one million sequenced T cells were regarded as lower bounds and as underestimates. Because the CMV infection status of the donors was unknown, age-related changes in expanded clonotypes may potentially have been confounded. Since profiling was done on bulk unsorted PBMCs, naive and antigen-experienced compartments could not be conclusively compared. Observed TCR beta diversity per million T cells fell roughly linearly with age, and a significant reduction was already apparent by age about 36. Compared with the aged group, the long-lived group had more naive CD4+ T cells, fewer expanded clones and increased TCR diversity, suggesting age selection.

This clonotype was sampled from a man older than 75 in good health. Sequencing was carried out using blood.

The DNA sequence follows: TGTGCCAGCACCAAATGGGGTGGCGAGCAGTACTTC. Its protein is CASTKWGGEQYF. The chain links TRBV27 with TRBJ2-1; confidence is insufficient to name the D gene. The J call may be mistaken, given a closer DNA end match to TRBJ2-7. Sequences MNHEY (CDR1) and SMNVEV (CDR2) are obtained from the germline V gene (reference sequence). The CDR3 measures 12 amino acids from cysteine to phenylalanine. CDR3 DNA only is kept here, 36 bases in frame from base 1.